This TCR beta chain was identified in a study of T-cell reconstitution after alpha-beta-depleted transplantation in children. Study-wide points: Surviving recipient T cells and thymic progenitors accounted for the high day-60 TCRbeta diversity observed in some patients. Newly made T cells mostly supplied T-cell counts and diversity one year after transplant.

Using unique molecular identifiers, the investigators prepared the TCRbeta library. TCRdb used MiXCR to reprocess the PCR reads, holding one entry per CDR3 protein. The sample holds about 1,000,000 distinct CDR3 sequences; 25% to 35% are singletons and the top ten take about 28%. This clonotype was counted a few times. What it binds is unknown. The CDR3 covers 15 residues. V was pared by 3 bases and J by 1 base, with 13 bases between. Germline V gene lookup returns CDR1 LGHNA and CDR2 YNFKEQ. The chain couples TRBV4-2 to TRBJ2-7; tentatively, D is TRBD2 (6 bases). This receptor was obtained from a boy in the first two years of life who had a stem cell transplant for SCID, so the T cells may come from the graft donor. The source material was PBMCs, mostly from graft donor cells, sampled 360 days after TCRalphabeta/CD19-depleted stem cell transplant. The CDR3 sequence: CASSHPLSGSYEQYF. CDR3 nucleotide sequence: TGTGCCAGCAGCCATCCCCTTAGCGGATCCTACGAGCAGTACTTC.